The clone carrying this T cell receptor (beta chain) was recorded a few times. Its antigen is undetermined. Libraries for TCR beta were made by quantitative 5'-RACE with molecular barcodes. Using its own MiXCR run on the 5' RACE reads, TCRdb lists one record per CDR3 protein. The sample consists of about 440,000 distinct CDR3 sequences, under 20% of them appearing once. V shed 1 base and J shed 4 bases, with 16 bases lying between them. CDR1 DFQATT and CDR2 SNEGSKA come from the germline V gene (reference sequence). This CDR3 is built from 15 residues. This sample was included in a study of CD8 T cells in ankylosing spondylitis. The study, taken as a whole, reports: Peripheral blood samples showed relatively rare disease-linked clones, and these clones were CD8+. Prior work had noted some motif variants in reactive arthritis blood and synovial fluid. The study identified a TCR beta motif of under ten highly homologous variants that appeared characteristic of ankylosing spondylitis blood.

The clonotype originates from a male donor with ankylosing spondylitis. Sequenced sample: blood, either unsorted or a sorted T cell fraction (not recorded which). The chain recombines TRBV20-1 with TRBJ1-1, with a possible D match to TRBD1 (5 bases). In nucleotides, the CDR3 is TGCAGTGCTAGAGTGTGGGGTGGAGGGGTCACTGAAGCTTTCTTT. This sequence encodes CSARVWGGGVTEAFF.